This TCR beta chain was sequenced in a study of CD8+ T cells in alopecia areata. The study's findings and limits: Against the mouse data, patients shared TCRs less clearly, possibly for HLA reasons. Affected lesional scalp, above all in alopecia totalis/universalis, was more clonal than normal scalp.

Note on this clone: Its specificity is not known.

CDR1 is MNHEY and CDR2 is SMNVEV in the germline V gene (reference sequence). The CDR3 consists of 13 residues. The ends were cut back, 4 bases at V and 4 bases at J, with 10 bases in the middle. cDNA prepared by RNA extraction and subsequent reverse transcription served as the template for sequencing. Data came from immunoSEQ multiplex PCR; TCRdb stores just in-frame clones and leaves some out. The sample has approximately 98,000 clones, around 55% seen once; the top ten hold around 20%. Sorting from PBMCs produced CD4+ and CD8+ T cells. The sample was CD8+ T cells sorted from blood. This clonotype was obtained from a human donor in good health. The J gene is TRBJ1-2, the V gene TRBV27; D may be TRBD1 (5 bases). CDR3 sequence: CASSWAGSYGYTF. CDR3 sequence (DNA): TGTGCCAGCAGTTGGGCAGGGTCCTATGGCTACACCTTC.